This TCR beta chain appears in the sequencing data of a study of T-cell reconstitution after alpha-beta-depleted transplantation in children. Notes on the study in general: Fresh T-cell production supplied most of the T-cell counts and diversity seen one year after transplant. Several hundred rapidly expanded clones from non-depleted graft cells reportedly supplied alpha-beta T cells about two months post-transplant.

It was with unique molecular identifiers that the TCRbeta library was prepared. One entry per CDR3 protein, called by TCRdb with MiXCR from the PCR reads. The data hold hundreds of thousands of distinct CDR3 sequences, with 15% to 20% observed a single time. V dropped 2 bases and J dropped 4; count of bases not matched to a gene: 9. CDR3 length: 15 residues. CDR1 and CDR2 from the germline V gene are SGHDT and YYEEEE. This clonotype was seen a handful of times. Antigen: not known. This chain uses TRBV5-6 with TRBJ2-7, with TRBD1 matching 7 bases. The source of this sequence is a male patient under 10 years old who had a stem cell transplant for acute lymphoblastic leukemia, so the T cells may come from the graft donor. The sequences come from PBMCs, mostly from graft donor cells, collected 360 days after TCRalphabeta/CD19-depleted stem cell transplant. The CDR3 nucleotides read TGTGCCAGCAGCTTAGCGACAGGGAAAGCGTACGAGCAGTACTTC. This gives the protein CASSLATGKAYEQYF. The full variable domain, with the rest looked up from reference TRBV5-6 and TRBJ2-7, is DAGVTQSPTHLIKTRGQQVTLRCSPKSGHDTVSWYQQALGQGPQFIFQYYEEEERQRGNFPDRFSGHQFPNYSSELNVNALLLGDSALYLCASSLATGKAYEQYFGPGTRLTVT.